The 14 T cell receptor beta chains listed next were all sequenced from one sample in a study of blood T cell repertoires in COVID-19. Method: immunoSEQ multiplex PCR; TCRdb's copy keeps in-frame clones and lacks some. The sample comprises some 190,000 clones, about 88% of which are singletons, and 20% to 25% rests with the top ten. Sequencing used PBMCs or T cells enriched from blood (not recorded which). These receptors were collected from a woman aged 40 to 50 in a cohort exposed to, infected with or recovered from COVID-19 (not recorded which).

The DNA of the CDR3 is TGTGCCAGCAGTTACTCGAGACTGCTCAATGAGCAGTTCTTC. It yields the protein CASSYSRLLNEQFF. The V and J genes are TRBV6-2 or TRBV6-3 and TRBJ2-1; D uncertain. This CDR3 is built from 14 residues. Germline-derived CDR1 and CDR2 are MNHEY and SVGEGT. Trimming stripped 0 bases from V and 6 bases from J, with 9 bases between.

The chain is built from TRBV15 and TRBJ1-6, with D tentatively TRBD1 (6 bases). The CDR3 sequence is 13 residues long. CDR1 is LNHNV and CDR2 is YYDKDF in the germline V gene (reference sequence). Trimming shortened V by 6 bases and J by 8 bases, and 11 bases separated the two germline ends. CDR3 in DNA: TGTGCCACCAGTGGGGACATAGATTCACCCCTCCACTTT. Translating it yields CATSGDIDSPLHF.

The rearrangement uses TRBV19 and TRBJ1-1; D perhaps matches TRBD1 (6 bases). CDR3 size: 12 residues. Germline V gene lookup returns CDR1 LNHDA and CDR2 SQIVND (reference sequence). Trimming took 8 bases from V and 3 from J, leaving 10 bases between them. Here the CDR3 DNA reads TGTGCCAGTGGGCAGGGGTACACTGAAGCTTTCTTT. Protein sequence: CASGQGYTEAFF.

The CDR3 loop is CASRALASSKYNEQFF. In nucleotides, the CDR3 is TGTGCCAGCAGGGCCTTGGCTAGCAGTAAGTACAATGAGCAGTTCTTC. The chain has TRBV28 and TRBJ2-1, with a weak D call TRBD2 (5 bases). V was shortened by 6 bases and J by 4 bases, with 19 bases between the two germline ends. This CDR3 is 16 amino acids long. Germline V gene data show CDR1 as MDHEN and CDR2 as SYDVKM.

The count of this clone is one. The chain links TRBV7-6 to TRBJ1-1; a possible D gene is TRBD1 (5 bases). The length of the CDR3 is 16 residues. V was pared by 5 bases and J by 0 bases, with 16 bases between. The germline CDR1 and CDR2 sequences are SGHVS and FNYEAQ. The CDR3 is CASSPSRGEVNTEAFF. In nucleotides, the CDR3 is TGTGCCAGCAGCCCATCTCGGGGGGAGGTGAACACTGAAGCTTTCTTT.

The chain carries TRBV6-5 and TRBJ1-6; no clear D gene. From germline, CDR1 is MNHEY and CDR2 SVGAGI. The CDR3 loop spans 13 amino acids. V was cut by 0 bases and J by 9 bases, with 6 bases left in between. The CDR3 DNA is TGTGCCAGCAGTTACTCGCCGGTTTCACCCCTCCACTTT. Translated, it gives CASSYSPVSPLHF.

CDR3 nucleotides: TGTGCCAGCAGTTTAATTCCCCCCACTACTAGCGGGGGGATTCGGGAGACCCAGTACTTC. This codes for CASSLIPPTTSGGIRETQYF. This chain uses TRBV28 with TRBJ2-5, with 12 bases fitting TRBD2. This CDR3 spans 20 amino acids. J lost 5 bases, V lost 2 bases, and 18 bases had no gene match. Germline CDR1 and CDR2: MDHEN and SYDVKM.

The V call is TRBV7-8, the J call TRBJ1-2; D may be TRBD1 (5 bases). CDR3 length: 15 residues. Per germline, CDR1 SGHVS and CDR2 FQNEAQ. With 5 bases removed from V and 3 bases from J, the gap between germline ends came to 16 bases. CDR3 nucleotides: TGTGCCAGCAGCCTTCAATATAGCAGGGACTATGGCTACACCTTC. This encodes CASSLQYSRDYGYTF.

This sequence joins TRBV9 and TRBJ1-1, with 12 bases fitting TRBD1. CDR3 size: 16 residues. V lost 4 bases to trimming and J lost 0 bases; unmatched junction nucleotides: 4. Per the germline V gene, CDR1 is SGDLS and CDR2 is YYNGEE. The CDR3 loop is CASSPRDRGLNTEAFF. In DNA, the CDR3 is TGTGCCAGCAGCCCCCGGGACAGGGGGCTGAACACTGAAGCTTTCTTT.

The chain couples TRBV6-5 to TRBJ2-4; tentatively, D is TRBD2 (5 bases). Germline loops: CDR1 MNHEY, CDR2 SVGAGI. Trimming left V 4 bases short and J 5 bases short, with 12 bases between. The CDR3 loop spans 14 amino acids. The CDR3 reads CASSSSRAENIQYF. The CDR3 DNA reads TGTGCCAGCAGTTCGTCGCGGGCGGAAAACATTCAGTACTTC.

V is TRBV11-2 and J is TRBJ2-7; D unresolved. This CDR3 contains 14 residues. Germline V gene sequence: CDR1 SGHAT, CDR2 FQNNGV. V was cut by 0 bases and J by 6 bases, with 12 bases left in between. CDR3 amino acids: CASSLDPGPREQYF. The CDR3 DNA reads TGTGCCAGCAGCTTAGATCCAGGCCCGCGCGAGCAGTACTTC.

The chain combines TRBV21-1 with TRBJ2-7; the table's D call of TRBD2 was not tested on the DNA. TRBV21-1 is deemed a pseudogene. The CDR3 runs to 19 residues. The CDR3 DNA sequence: TGTGCCAGCAGCAAAGAGGGGAGGAAACGGTCCAACCTTTCCTACGAGCAGTACTTC. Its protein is CASSKEGRKRSNLSYEQYF.

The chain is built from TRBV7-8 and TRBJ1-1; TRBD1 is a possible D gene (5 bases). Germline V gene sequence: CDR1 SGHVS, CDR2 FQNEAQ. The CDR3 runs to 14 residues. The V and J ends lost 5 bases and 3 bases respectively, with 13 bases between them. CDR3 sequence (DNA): TGTGCCAGCAGCCCGCGGGGGGTCGACACTGAAGCTTTCTTT. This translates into CASSPRGVDTEAFF.

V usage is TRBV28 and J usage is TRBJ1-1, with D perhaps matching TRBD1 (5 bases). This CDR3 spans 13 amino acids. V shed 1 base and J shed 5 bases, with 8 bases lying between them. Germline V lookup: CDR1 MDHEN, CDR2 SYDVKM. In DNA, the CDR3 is TGTGCCAGCAGTTTATTGGGGGGAACTGAAGCTTTCTTT. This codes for CASSLLGGTEAFF.